This is a list of T cell receptor beta chains from one sample in a study of T-cell memory formation after mild COVID-19. One entry per CDR3 protein results from TCRdb running MiXCR on the 5' RACE reads. Among 250,000 to 350,000 distinct CDR3 sequences listed, just under 20% were seen once. Sequencing was done on a sample of PBMCs or a T cell subset sorted from them (not recorded which). Receptors were obtained from a man between 18 and 29 years old who had mild COVID-19 (a few samples of this study predate the infection). Cell type and time point are not known. Each CDR3 is given with its conserved first and last residue. D genes are given only for firm matches. Clone size is stated in some rows and not others, as once, few, many or a class when expanded.

d_call,j_call,clone_size,cdr3_length,v_call,cdr3_nt,cdr3_aa
TRBD2,TRBJ2-5,few,15,TRBV12-3/TRBV12-4,TGTGCCAGCAGTTTAGGCGGGGGGGCCGTGGAGACCCAGTACTTC,CASSLGGGAVETQYF
TRBD1,TRBJ1-6,.,13,TRBV20-1,TGCAGTGCTCATACAGGGGTTTCGTCACCCCTCCACTTT,CSAHTGVSSPLHF
.,TRBJ2-2,.,16,TRBV6-5,TGTGCCAGCAGTTACTGGACCGGGATTAACACCGGGGAGCTGTTTTTT,CASSYWTGINTGELFF
.,TRBJ1-1,.,16,TRBV5-1,TGCGCCAGCAGCGCTACCATCGACCGGTTCGGCACTGAAGCTTTCTTT,CASSATIDRFGTEAFF
.,TRBJ2-7,.,13,TRBV7-9,TGTGCCAGCAGCCCTTTTCCAAAGTACGAGCAGTACTTC,CASSPFPKYEQYF
TRBD2,TRBJ2-7,.,19,TRBV12-5,TGTGCTAGTGGTTTGGTTGTCGCTGGGCGGGGGGGACCATCTTACGAGCAGTACTTC,CASGLVVAGRGGPSYEQYF
.,TRBJ2-1,.,15,TRBV20-1,TGCAGTGCTAGAGATTTGGGGGGCAACTACAATGAGCAGTTCTTC,CSARDLGGNYNEQFF
TRBD1,TRBJ2-2,few,16,TRBV7-9,TGTGCCAGCACCGAGGGGACAGGGATTAACACCGGGGAGCTGTTTTTT,CASTEGTGINTGELFF
.,TRBJ2-5,.,15,TRBV4-3,TGCGCCAGCAGCCAAGAGGCCTACCGACGAGAGACCCAGTACTTC,CASSQEAYRRETQYF
.,TRBJ2-3,.,13,TRBV29-1,TGCACCCTTGGGGGGGGCGGACGGGATACGCAGTATTTT,CTLGGGGRDTQYF
TRBD1,TRBJ1-4,many,14,TRBV27,TGTGCCAGCAGTGGGACAGGGAGATATGAAAAACTGTTTTTT,CASSGTGRYEKLFF
.,TRBJ2-6,.,14,TRBV12-3/TRBV12-4,TGTGCCAGCAGTTTGCGCTCTGGGGCCAACGTCCTGACTTTC,CASSLRSGANVLTF
TRBD1,TRBJ1-6,few,15,TRBV7-6,TGTGCCAGCAGCTTAGGGGACAGTTATAATTCAGCCCTCCACTTT,CASSLGDSYNSALHF
.,TRBJ2-3,.,17,TRBV5-1,TGCGCCAGCAGCCCGGGGGTTAGCGGACCGGGGGTAGATACGCAGTATTTT,CASSPGVSGPGVDTQYF
.,TRBJ2-1,few,14,TRBV5-1,TGCGCCAGCACAACAGAGTCCTCCTACAATGAGCAGTTCTTC,CASTTESSYNEQFF
TRBD2,TRBJ2-1,few,16,TRBV7-2,TGTGCCAGCAGCTTAAGGGGGATGGCGGGGGGCGATGAGCAGTTCTTC,CASSLRGMAGGDEQFF
.,TRBJ1-5,few,17,TRBV20-1,TGCAGTGCTAGGCCCCGGGCGGGCCGAGGCCCCAATCAGCCCCAGCATTTT,CSARPRAGRGPNQPQHF
.,TRBJ2-7,.,17,TRBV5-5,TGTGCCAGCGCCTCGACTCGGCCCACCCAAGTCCCCTACGAGCAGTACTTC,CASASTRPTQVPYEQYF
.,TRBJ2-5,.,13,TRBV19,TGTGCCAGTAGTCAGAATGCGGGCGAGACCCAGTACTTC,CASSQNAGETQYF
TRBD2,TRBJ2-1,many,16,TRBV20-1,TGCAGTGCTAGAGGACTAGCGGGGGACTCCTACAATGAGCAGTTCTTC,CSARGLAGDSYNEQFF
TRBD1,TRBJ2-7,few,13,TRBV18,TGTGCCAGCTCACCGACAGGGTACTACGAGCAGTACTTC,CASSPTGYYEQYF
TRBD2,TRBJ2-7,few,17,TRBV5-1,TGCGCCAGCAGCTGGGGGGGAGGCAGAGGACCTTCCTACGAGCAGTACTTC,CASSWGGGRGPSYEQYF
.,TRBJ1-2,few,14,TRBV5-1,TGCGCCAGCAGCTCGGCCGGGACGAACTATGGCTACACCTTC,CASSSAGTNYGYTF
.,TRBJ1-1,few,14,TRBV5-4,TGTGCCACCACGCGAGGGGAACGAGGCACTGAAGCTTTCTTT,CATTRGERGTEAFF
.,TRBJ1-1,few,12,TRBV5-1,TGCGCCAGCAGCTCTCCCGCGACTGAAGCTTTCTTT,CASSSPATEAFF